This T cell receptor beta chain originates from a study of shared clonotypes between healthy human individuals (dated by TCRdb to about 2020). For the wider study: The cohort included a few men and a couple of women between 18 and 49 years of age. Per donor, three plates each were used for CD4 naive and CD4 memory, two for CD8 naive, and one for CD8 memory. The study deeply sequenced blood TCR repertoires of about 5 healthy adults to estimate repertoire size and the extent of clonotype sharing between individuals. To increase sequencing depth and limit assay-specific biases, TCR repertoire library preparation and sequencing were carried out by different laboratories using diverse techniques. Leukapheresis yielded between about 0.9 and 9 billion PBMCs per donor.

Points on this clone: Its antigen is unknown. The sample holds no much larger clone one base away, and base qualities are not on file.

Using the deep immunoSEQ assay, multiplex PCR amplified TCR CDR3 regions from genomic DNA. Extracted genomic DNA from each cell subset was distributed evenly across all wells of several immunoSEQ 96-well plates, and each plate was treated as a replicate. For sorted subsets, about 220 ng of genomic DNA, equivalent to around 30,000 T cell genomes, went into each replicate PCR. Purified libraries were measured with a Qubit 3.0 fluorometer, size-checked on a Bioanalyzer 2100, and measured again with the KAPA Library Quantification kit. Each immunoSEQ 96-well plate was sequenced on its own single-read 150-cycle Illumina NextSeq 550 flow cell. Per the original workflow: Because only junctional sequences without quality scores were contained in the immunoSEQ output, filtering matching that applied to full-length reads could not be performed. To assign V/J genes and CDR3, sequences were annotated using PyIR, a Python wrapper for IgBLAST v1.9, with IMGT germline references. Any read was removed if the V/J assignment was weak (E-value above 1e-6), the CDR3 was missing, or the read contained stop codons, out-of-frame junctions, or ambiguous translated residues. V3J clonotypes were defined as sequences sharing an identical inferred V gene, J gene, and CDR3 amino acid sequence. Percentage overlap between repertoires was calculated by dividing the number of shared unique clonotypes by the size of the smaller repertoire. Richness of each repertoire was evaluated using RTK rarefaction, the Chao1 estimator, and Recon v2.1 estimates of unobserved clonotypes. For all TCRbeta clonotypes obtained by the gDNA method from several donors, generation probabilities were computed with OLGA. The table was pulled from immuneACCESS by TCRdb, which kept in-frame rearrangements only. Such tables lose some clones; where checked, under half of the loss comes from unresolved V genes, and the rest has no known cause. The V and J calls and clone size were taken over from that table, and D and trimming were inferred from the DNA. The table for this sample lists almost 750,000 clones; roughly two thirds of them were counted only once. Approximately 2% of the sample comes from the top ten.

In the germline V gene, CDR1 corresponds to MGHRA and CDR2 to YSYEKL. V loses 3 bases at its end and J loses 7 bases; junction bases beyond the gene matches: 11. The CDR3 runs 16 residues from the cysteine to the phenylalanine. The entry retains the CDR3 DNA only, 48 bases that are in frame from base 1. Study-wide conclusions, independent of this receptor: Sampling was restricted to blood, and TCR repertoires in tissue are likely to differ from TCR repertoires in blood. Pairwise subsampling indicated that sequencing depth was expected to affect the degree of clonotype sharing among donors. The genetic and exposure-history diversity represented was limited by the small number of donors. Estimated clonotype richness was generally larger for naive than for memory subsets. Sharing across several donors was observed for about 5% of naive CD4, over 3% of naive CD8, 2.3% of memory CD4, and around 0.4% of memory CD8 clonotypes. Higher generation probabilities were observed for clonotypes shared by all four sorted-subset donors than for non-shared clonotypes. Even with the large sequencing depth, rarefaction of the sorted-subset datasets indicated that sequencing was incomplete.

The donors were healthy, HIV-negative adults who had no recently reported acute infections or vaccinations. All donors were Caucasian adults living in Nashville, Tennessee, USA. CD4+ T cells were enriched through magnetic negative selection, after which naive cells were positively selected on CD45RA and the remaining negative fraction served as the memory subset. Blood was obtained by leukapheresis, after which PBMCs were separated by Ficoll-Histopaque density gradient centrifugation and cryopreserved in liquid nitrogen vapor phase. Analytical flow cytometry was used to check the purity and quantity of every magnetically sorted T cell population. Each sorted fraction had its genomic DNA isolated and then quantified by UV absorbance on a Nanodrop 2000c.

The V and J segments used are TRBV4-1 and TRBJ1-4; the junction holds 7 bases that match TRBD1. The TCR was taken from a woman aged 30 to 39 in good health. The specimen sequenced was memory CD4+ T cells sorted from blood. The cell subset or site label for this specimen denotes: CD45RA-negative fraction. Read as DNA, the sequence is TGCGCCAGCAGCCAGAAGGGAGACAGGGTGTCTGAAAAACTGTTTTTT. This yields the protein CASSQKGDRVSEKLFF.